This T cell receptor (beta chain) stems from a study of blood T cell repertoires in COVID-19. Study information: There were acute and convalescent COVID-19 samples, and they came from the United States, Italy and Spain.

The V and J ends lost 0 bases and 3 bases, in that order; junction bases with no gene match: 4. This CDR3 contains 16 residues. Germline loops: CDR1 SGHRS, CDR2 YFSETQ. Repertoires were generated with immunoSEQ multiplex PCR, while TCRdb's copy carries only in-frame clones and drops some. The sample holds roughly 240,000 clones, 85% to 90% seen once. Residents of approximately 25 US areas, aged roughly 18 to 89 years, made up the participants. It was within 2 weeks before study entry that exposed participants met a COVID-19 case. Sequenced input: PBMCs or T cells enriched from blood (not recorded which). V gene TRBV5-1 combines with J gene TRBJ2-3; 10 positions match TRBD2. This clonotype originated in a man aged 45 to 65 who had been exposed to COVID-19. CDR3 protein: CASSLAPGLATDTQYF. The CDR3 DNA reads as TGCGCCAGCAGCTTGGCGCCGGGACTAGCGACAGATACGCAGTATTTT.